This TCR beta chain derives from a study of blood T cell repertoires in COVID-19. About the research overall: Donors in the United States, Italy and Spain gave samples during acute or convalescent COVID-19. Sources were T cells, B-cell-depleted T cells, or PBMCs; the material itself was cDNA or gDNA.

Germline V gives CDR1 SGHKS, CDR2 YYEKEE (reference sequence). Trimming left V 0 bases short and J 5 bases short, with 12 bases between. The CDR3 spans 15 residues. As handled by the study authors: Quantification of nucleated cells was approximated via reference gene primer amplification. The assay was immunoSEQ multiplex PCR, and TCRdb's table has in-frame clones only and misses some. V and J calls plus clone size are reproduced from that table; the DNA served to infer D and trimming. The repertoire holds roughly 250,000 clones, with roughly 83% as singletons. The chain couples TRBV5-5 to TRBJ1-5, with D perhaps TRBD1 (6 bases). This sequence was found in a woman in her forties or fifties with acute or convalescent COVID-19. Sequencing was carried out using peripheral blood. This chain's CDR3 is CASSLVGTLDQPQHF. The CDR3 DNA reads TGTGCCAGCAGCTTGGTGGGGACATTAGATCAGCCCCAGCATTTT.